The present T cell receptor beta chain was sequenced within a study of T cells after yellow fever vaccination. This clonotype has at least ten counts. The germline V gene has CDR1 SGHKS and CDR2 YYEKEE (reference sequence). V lost 4 bases and J 7 bases, leaving 15 bases between the germline ends. The CDR3 totals 15 residues. TCRdb ran MiXCR on the 5' RACE reads and lists one entry per CDR3 protein. The data show approximately 250,000 distinct CDR3 sequences, with roughly 6.2% seen just once and roughly 1% held by the top ten. The sequence came from a man aged 25-45 years who received the YFV17D yellow fever vaccine. This chain joins TRBV5-5 and TRBJ1-6; D ambiguous. The sample was CD4+ T cells sorted from PBMCs, taken on the day of the yellow fever booster vaccination. This CDR3 reads CASSPLGGPNSPLHF. The CDR3 coding sequence is TGTGCCAGCAGCCCACTCGGCGGACCGAATTCACCCCTCCACTTT.